This TCR beta chain was retrieved from a study of immune cell composition in non-small cell lung cancer. About the research overall: Tumours were mainly lung adenocarcinoma or squamous cell carcinoma.

Germline CDR1 and CDR2: SGHRS and YFSETQ. The V gene lost 4 bases and the J gene lost 4 bases, with 17 bases spanning the gap. This CDR3 has 15 residues. Overall study results and limits: No significant correlation existed between pack-years smoked and tumour clonality.

Template was genomic DNA from frozen, unsorted single-cell suspensions. Sequencing used immunoSEQ multiplex PCR; TCRdb keeps in-frame clones, though not all of them. Of some 11,000 clones listed, around two thirds were seen once; the top ten hold 15% to 20%. A note on this clone: What it binds is not known.

The receptor's source is a human donor with non-small cell lung cancer. The chain couples TRBV5-1 to TRBJ2-5; maybe TRBD2 (6 bases). The sample consisted of lung tumor tissue. CDR3 sequence (DNA): TGCGCCAGCAGCCAGGCCCCGATGGGAGGAGAGACCCAGTACTTC. Residues: CASSQAPMGGETQYF. Based on the CDR3 plus reference TRBV5-1 and TRBJ2-5, the full variable domain is KAGVTQTPRYLIKTRGQQVTLSCSPISGHRSVSWYQQTPGQGLQFLFEYFSETQRNKGNFPGRFSGRQFSNSRSEMNVSTLELGDSALYLCASSQAPMGGETQYFGPGTRLLVL.